What follows are 27 T cell receptor beta chains derived from one specimen sequenced in a study of CD8+CD57+ T cells in acquired aplastic anemia. Patients picked for sequencing had shown CD8+CD57+ cell expansion detected by flow cytometry. CDR3 and TCR beta VDJ profiling relied on genomic DNA as the template. TCRdb redid the calling of the reads with MiXCR, one entry per CDR3 protein. The sample carries around 220,000 distinct CDR3 sequences, under 55% recorded once. Input material: sorted CD4+, CD8+, or CD8+CD57+ T cells (not recorded which) from PBMCs. These receptors were taken from a human donor with aplastic anemia.

This clonotype was counted a few times. The chain links TRBV6-1 to TRBJ1-4; no definite D call. Germline V lookup: CDR1 MNHNS, CDR2 SASEGT. This CDR3 region has 17 residues. Trimming removed 0 bases from V and 0 bases from J, with 11 bases in between. This CDR3 reads CASSEAVGGPTNEKLFF. As DNA, the CDR3 is TGTGCCAGCAGTGAAGCCGTGGGAGGTCCAACTAATGAAAAACTGTTTTTT.

On this clonotype: A much larger clone lies a single base off, so this may be a read error. V gene TRBV5-8 combines with J gene TRBJ1-5; 7 nucleotides agree with TRBD1. CDR3 length: 14 residues. J was trimmed by 4 bases and V by 10 bases; bases with no gene match: 11. CDR1 SGHTS and CDR2 YDEGEE come from the germline V gene. DNA for the CDR3: TGTGCCGGCATCCTGACAGGGAGGAATCAGCCCCAGCATTTT. Translated: CAGILTGRNQPQHF.

This clonotype was picked up a small number of times. The CDR3 is CASSILHEGGGTDTQYF. CDR3 in DNA: TGTGCCAGTAGTATACTCCACGAGGGGGGGGGCACAGATACGCAGTATTTT. The chain recombines TRBV19 with TRBJ2-3, with a weak D call TRBD2 (7 bases). Trimming removed 2 bases from V and 1 base from J, with 16 bases in between. The CDR3 is 17 residues long. Germline values: CDR1 LNHDA, CDR2 SQIVND (reference sequence).

A remark on this clonotype: A much larger clonotype is one base distant, so this may be a read error. For the CDR3, the DNA is TGTGCCAGCAGTGGGGGGAGCAGTAATTCACCCCTCCACTTT. Translating it yields CASSGGSSNSPLHF. V gene TRBV19 combines with J gene TRBJ1-6; possibly TRBD1 for D (5 bases). V lost 9 bases and J lost 6, with 15 bases in between. This CDR3 has 14 amino acids. Germline values: CDR1 LNHDA, CDR2 SQIVND (reference sequence).

The rearrangement uses TRBV16 and TRBJ2-7; D ambiguous. V was cut by 8 bases and J by 1 base, with 21 bases left in between. Looked up from germline, CDR1 is KGHSY and CDR2 is FQNENV. CDR3 size: 16 residues. The CDR3 spells CASLLRAPDGSYEQYF. CDR3 DNA sequence: TGTGCCAGCCTACTTCGGGCGCCGGATGGGTCCTACGAGCAGTACTTC.

This clonotype has at least ten counts. The rearrangement uses TRBV2 and TRBJ2-2; no firm D call. The germline gives CDR1 SNHLY, CDR2 FYNNEI. Trimming shortened V by 4 bases and J by 0 bases, and 6 bases separated the two germline ends. The CDR3 runs to 14 residues. The chain's CDR3 is CASSGLSNTGELFF. CDR3 DNA sequence: TGTGCCAGCAGTGGACTTTCGAACACCGGGGAGCTGTTTTTT.

This clonotype is a singleton in its sample. V gene TRBV15 combines with J gene TRBJ1-6; no reliable D call. The CDR3 has 14 residues. Trimming stripped 0 bases from V and 7 bases from J, with 7 bases between. Germline lookup yields CDR1 LNHNV and CDR2 YYDKDF (reference sequence). The CDR3 reads CATSRDSRNSPLHF. DNA for the CDR3: TGTGCCACCAGCAGAGATTCACGGAATTCACCCCTCCACTTT.

The chain has TRBV6-5 and TRBJ2-1; 12 nucleotides line up with TRBD2. The germline V gene encodes CDR1 MNHEY and CDR2 SVGAGI. This CDR3 has 16 residues. The V gene end was trimmed by 6 bases and the J gene end by 2 bases; junction bases not matched to a gene: 5. The CDR3 here is CASRTSGGRPYNEQFF. CDR3 nucleotides: TGTGCCAGCAGGACTAGCGGGGGTAGGCCCTACAATGAGCAGTTCTTC.

The genes are TRBV20-1 and TRBJ1-6; D is ambiguous. CDR1 is DFQATT and CDR2 is SNEGSKA in the germline V gene (reference sequence). The V gene lost 3 bases and the J gene lost 8 bases, with 8 bases spanning the gap. This CDR3 has 12 residues. CDR3 protein: CSARPLDSPLHF. As DNA, the CDR3 is TGCAGTGCTAGGCCACTGGATTCACCCCTCCACTTT.

The V and J genes are TRBV9 and TRBJ1-1; D remains ambiguous. Germline-derived CDR1 and CDR2 are SGDLS and YYNGEE. This CDR3 has 14 amino acids. Deletions cut 1 base from V and 3 bases from J, with 10 bases between. The CDR3 region is CASSVIEGYTEAFF. The CDR3 coding sequence is TGTGCCAGCAGCGTAATAGAAGGATACACTGAAGCTTTCTTT.

This chain uses TRBV10-3 with TRBJ2-3, with 8 nucleotides matching TRBD1. With V trimmed by 11 bases and J by 11 bases, 18 bases remained unmatched. The CDR3 is 14 amino acids. The germline CDR1 and CDR2 sequences are ENHRY and SYGVKD. CDR3 region: CASQGGQADNEQYF. In DNA, the CDR3 is TGTGCCTCCCAGGGGGGACAGGCGGACAATGAGCAGTATTTT.

This clonotype was counted once. The rearrangement links TRBV24-1 to TRBJ1-6; possible D gene TRBD1, 5 bases. CDR1 and CDR2 from the germline V gene are KGHDR and SFDVKD. Trimming cost V 8 bases and J 13 bases, with 23 bases left between them. This CDR3 is built from 15 residues. CDR3 amino acids: CATIRPPGPPYPLHF. The CDR3 DNA reads TGTGCCACCATCCGCCCCCCGGGACCGCCTTATCCCCTCCACTTT.

J is TRBJ2-7 and V is TRBV4-3; TRBD1 aligns across 8 bases. The V and J ends lost 0 bases and 2 bases, in that order; junction bases with no gene match: 0. Germline assignment: CDR1 LGHNA and CDR2 YSLEER. The CDR3 spans 14 residues. CDR3 loop: CASSQETGAYEQYF. CDR3 DNA: TGCGCCAGCAGCCAAGAGACAGGGGCCTACGAGCAGTACTTC.

There are many counts of this clonotype. The chain employs TRBV7-9 and TRBJ1-6; D not resolved. V lost 4 bases and J lost 6, with 10 bases in between. This CDR3 has 14 amino acids. CDR1 is SEHNR and CDR2 is FQNEAQ in the germline V gene (reference sequence). CDR3 residues: CASSSGISNSPLHF. The CDR3 coding sequence is TGTGCCAGCAGCTCCGGGATTTCTAATTCACCCCTCCACTTT.

In this sample, this clonotype turned up once. The chain joins TRBV7-4 to TRBJ2-3, with D perhaps TRBD1 (6 bases). The germline V gene encodes CDR1 SGHVT and CDR2 SQSDAQ. V lost 7 bases and J lost 6, with 20 bases in between. The CDR3 is 15 amino acids. The CDR3 DNA sequence: TGTGCCAGCATTTCCCTATACAGGGTATGGGATACGCAGTATTTT. The encoded protein is CASISLYRVWDTQYF.

In regard to this clonotype: Given a much more abundant clone one base away, this may be a read error. V and J are TRBV6-5 and TRBJ2-7; TRBD1 agrees at 7 bases. The CDR3 spans 13 residues. In germline, CDR1 is MNHEY, CDR2 SVGAGI. The chain's CDR3 is CASQGQYAYEQCF. In DNA form, the CDR3 reads TGTGCCAGCCAGGGACAGTACGCCTACGAGCAGTGCTTC.

The V call is TRBV20-1, the J call TRBJ1-5; 9 nucleotides align to TRBD1. CDR1 is DFQATT and CDR2 is SNEGSKA in the germline V gene (reference sequence). After removal of 1 base from V and 14 bases from J, the junction contained 9 bases not matched to a gene. The CDR3 totals 13 residues. The CDR3 is CSARGPGQGNEHF. The DNA for the CDR3 is TGCAGTGCTAGAGGGCCGGGACAGGGAAACGAGCATTTT.

This clonotype was detected ten times or more. The rearrangement joins TRBV9 to TRBJ2-2; D unresolved. Germline assignment: CDR1 SGDLS and CDR2 YYNGEE. The V gene lost 0 bases and the J gene lost 6 bases, with 9 bases spanning the gap. The CDR3 contains 14 residues. The CDR3: CASSVVGGAGELFF. Here the CDR3 DNA reads TGTGCCAGCAGCGTAGTAGGTGGTGCCGGGGAGCTGTTTTTT.

This chain connects TRBV6-2 or TRBV6-3 to TRBJ2-1; maybe TRBD2 (5 bases). V lost 4 bases and J 9 bases, leaving 10 bases between the germline ends. In germline, CDR1 is MNHEY, CDR2 SVGEGT. CDR3 size: 12 residues. CDR3 loop: CASSLDLIEQFF. The CDR3 DNA sequence: TGTGCCAGCAGTTTGGACTTGATTGAGCAGTTCTTC.

This clonotype has ten or more counts. The V and J genes are TRBV5-8 and TRBJ2-3; tentatively, D is TRBD1 (6 bases). Germline-derived CDR1 and CDR2 are SGHTS and YDEGEE. The CDR3 has 15 residues. V was clipped by 4 bases and J by 2 bases, with 14 bases between them. The chain's CDR3 is CASSQQGQSTDTQYF. The CDR3 DNA follows: TGTGCCAGCAGCCAACAAGGACAGTCCACAGATACGCAGTATTTT.

With regard to this clonotype: This clone may be a read error of a much larger clone one base away. The chain uses TRBV12-3 or TRBV12-4 and TRBJ1-1; no reliable D call. This CDR3 is 13 amino acids long. CDR3 loop: CAAQEAKDTVAFF. As DNA, the CDR3 is TGTGCCGCTCAGGAAGCGAAAGACACTGTAGCTTTCTTT.

This sequence joins TRBV12-3 or TRBV12-4 and TRBJ1-2; a weak D match, TRBD1 (6 bases). The CDR3 sequence is 13 residues long. V lost 5 bases to trimming and J lost 7 bases, with 14 bases between them. The CDR3: CASSQTRDTGYTF. The CDR3, as DNA: TGTGCCAGCAGTCAAACCCGGGACACTGGCTACACCTTC.

The CDR3 protein is CASSPSNTIYF. DNA of the CDR3: TGTGCCAGCAGCCCGTCGAACACCATATATTTT. This chain links TRBV7-7 with TRBJ1-3; unclear D gene. Germline V lookup: CDR1 SSHAT, CDR2 FNYEAQ (reference sequence). CDR3 length equals 11 residues. V gave up 5 bases and J gave up 7 bases, with 6 bases separating them.

With respect to this clonotype: A much larger clone lies a single base off, so this may be a read error. This chain links TRBV5-4 with TRBJ2-2; perhaps TRBD1 as D (5 bases). CDR3 size: 15 residues. Trimming took off 4 bases at V and 3 bases at J, with 13 bases between the two ends. Germline V CDR1 and CDR2: SGHNT, YYREEE (reference sequence). Here the CDR3 reads CASSPQGKDTGELFF. DNA for the CDR3: TGTGCCAGCAGCCCTCAGGGCAAGGACACCGGGGAGCTGTTTTTT. Looking up the rest from reference TRBV5-4 and TRBJ2-2 gives the full variable domain: ETGVTQSPTHLIKTRGQQVTLRCSSQSGHNTVSWYQQALGQGPQFIFQYYREEENGRGNFPPRFSGLQFPNYSSELNVNALELDDSALYLCASSPQGKDTGELFFGEGSRLTVL.

This clonotype was seen repeatedly, ten times or more. J is TRBJ2-7 and V is TRBV5-1; 10 bases match TRBD1. The V gene's germline CDR1 is SGHRS and CDR2 YFSETQ. Trimming removed 4 bases from V and 2 bases from J; junction bases left unmatched: 6. CDR3 size: 15 residues. CDR3 nucleotide sequence: TGCGCCAGCAGCCCTATTGGGACAGGGGCCTACGAGCAGTACTTC. Residues: CASSPIGTGAYEQYF. Combining the CDR3 with reference TRBV5-1 and TRBJ2-7 gives the whole variable domain KAGVTQTPRYLIKTRGQQVTLSCSPISGHRSVSWYQQTPGQGLQFLFEYFSETQRNKGNFPGRFSGRQFSNSRSEMNVSTLELGDSALYLCASSPIGTGAYEQYFGPGTRLTVT.

The J gene is TRBJ2-7, the V gene TRBV20-1; tentatively, D is TRBD1 (6 bases). Germline CDR1 DFQATT, CDR2 SNEGSKA (reference sequence). The germline V and J ends were trimmed by 5 bases and 3 bases, with 11 bases remaining between them. The CDR3 contains 12 residues. The CDR3: CSAEGQNYEQYF. CDR3 coding DNA: TGCAGTGCTGAAGGACAGAACTACGAGCAGTACTTC.

This clonotype has just a few counts. A read error may be the cause here, since a much bigger clone is one base away. The chain couples TRBV12-3 or TRBV12-4 to TRBJ2-5; D unresolved. Trimming cost V 7 bases and J 11 bases, with 14 bases left between them. This CDR3 region has 11 residues. The CDR3 DNA sequence: TGTGCCAGCAAGGCGTACAATGAGCAGTACTTC. Its protein is CASKAYNEQYF.